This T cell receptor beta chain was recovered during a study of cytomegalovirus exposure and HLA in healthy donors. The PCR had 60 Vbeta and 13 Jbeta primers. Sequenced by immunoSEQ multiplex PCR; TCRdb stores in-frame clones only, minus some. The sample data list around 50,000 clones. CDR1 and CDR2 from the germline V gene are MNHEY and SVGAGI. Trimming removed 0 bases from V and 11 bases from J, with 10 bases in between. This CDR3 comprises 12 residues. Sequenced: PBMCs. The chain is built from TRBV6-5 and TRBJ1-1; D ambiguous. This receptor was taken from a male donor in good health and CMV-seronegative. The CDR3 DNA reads TGTGCCAGCAGTTACTCGGGAGGGAGGGCTTTCTTT. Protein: CASSYSGGRAFF.